This T cell receptor beta chain was documented in a study of blood T cells in healthy people across ages. Only a few counts were recorded for this clonotype. Its cognate antigen is unknown. The use of a sample-barcoded 5' primer and a J-beta primer mix characterized a second PCR of about 7 to 12 cycles. Tagging of each cDNA molecule was performed by a template-switch adaptor with 12 random nucleotides. One entry per CDR3 protein, called by TCRdb with MiXCR from the 5' RACE reads. The sample includes a few hundred thousand distinct CDR3 sequences, around 30% of them seen just once. The CDR3 runs to 15 residues. Germline V CDR1 and CDR2: SGHRS, YFSETQ. V was shortened by 0 bases and J by 2 bases, with 11 bases between the two germline ends. Whole-study results and caveats: Estimated diversity that came from one million T cells was considered an underestimate. No one knew whether donors had CMV, which possibly confounded expanded clonotype changes.

The V call is TRBV5-1, the J call TRBJ2-5; no firm D call. This receptor was taken from a woman between 65 and 79 years old in good health. Sequencing used blood. As DNA, the CDR3 is TGCGCCAGCAGCTTGGGGCAGCTTGGGCAAGAGACCCAGTACTTC. Translating gives CASSLGQLGQETQYF.